One sample yielded the 25 T cell receptor beta chains listed below, sequenced in a study of OX40 agonist ivuxolimab in advanced cancers. Sequencing was performed with immunoSEQ multiplex PCR; in TCRdb, only in-frame clones are kept and a portion is missing. The sample shows 25,000 to 30,000 clones, around 79% of them seen only once. The starting material was CD4+ or CD8+ T cells sorted from blood, obtained in a trial of the OX40 agonist ivuxolimab. These receptor sequences come from an adult with an advanced solid tumor such as melanoma, head and neck, liver or kidney cancer.

The chain employs TRBV7-9 and TRBJ2-7, with D possibly matching TRBD2 (5 bases). Germline CDR1 SEHNR, CDR2 FQNEAQ (reference sequence). V was pared by 6 bases and J by 0 bases, with 6 bases between. The CDR3 consists of 12 residues. DNA of the CDR3: TGTGCCAGCAGACGGGACTCCTACGAGCAGTACTTC. Translating gives CASRRDSYEQYF.

CDR3 loop: CASSLVVGLHTQYF. The DNA of the CDR3 is TGTGCCAGCAGCTTAGTGGTAGGCCTGCATACGCAGTATTTT. The rearrangement links TRBV7-6 to TRBJ2-3; D gene ambiguous. The V gene lost 1 base and the J gene lost 7 bases, with 12 bases spanning the gap. This CDR3 region has 14 residues. The germline V gene encodes CDR1 SGHVS and CDR2 FNYEAQ.

The chain combines TRBV6-1 with TRBJ2-5; tentatively, D is TRBD2 (5 bases). V shed 2 bases and J shed 0 bases, with 13 bases lying between them. The CDR3 extends over 16 amino acids. Germline loops: CDR1 MNHNS, CDR2 SASEGT. CDR3 bases: TGTGCCAGCAGTGAATTATCGAGGGTCCACCAAGAGACCCAGTACTTC. As protein: CASSELSRVHQETQYF.

The gene calls are TRBV5-6 and TRBJ1-3, with D tentatively TRBD1 (5 bases). The V end lost 3 bases, the J end lost 4 bases, and 20 bases lay between the germline ends. The CDR3 consists of 17 residues. The V gene's germline CDR1 is SGHDT and CDR2 YYEEEE. CDR3 residues: CASSSQASGTHGNTIYF. CDR3 bases: TGTGCCAGCAGCTCACAAGCGTCCGGGACTCACGGAAACACCATATATTTT.

V usage is TRBV29-1 and J usage is TRBJ1-2; D not resolved. The CDR3 totals 14 residues. V lost 7 bases, J lost 3 bases, and 18 bases lay in between. Germline CDR1 and CDR2: SQVTM and ANQGSEA. This chain's CDR3 is CSAILGQAHYGYTF. The CDR3 DNA reads TGCAGCGCTATTTTAGGGCAGGCGCACTATGGCTACACCTTC.

The genes are TRBV15 and TRBJ2-7; D gene unclear. Germline V gene sequence: CDR1 LNHNV, CDR2 YYDKDF (reference sequence). The CDR3 sequence is 13 residues long. Deletions cut 4 bases from V and 6 bases from J, with 13 bases between. Here the CDR3 reads CATSTGQLGEQYF. CDR3 DNA: TGTGCCACCAGCACCGGGCAACTCGGCGAGCAGTACTTC.

The chain is built from TRBV5-8 and TRBJ2-3; a weak D match, TRBD1 (5 bases). This CDR3 is 15 amino acids long. V shed 0 bases and J shed 5 bases, with 13 bases lying between them. Germline CDR1 is SGHTS and CDR2 is YDEGEE. The CDR3 sequence is CASSLVTDTIDTQYF. DNA for the CDR3: TGTGCCAGCAGCTTGGTGACAGACACTATAGATACGCAGTATTTT.

The chain is built from TRBV5-4 and TRBJ2-7, with 7 bases fitting TRBD2. From germline, CDR1 is SGHNT and CDR2 YYREEE (reference sequence). CDR3 length equals 15 residues. Trimming cost V 0 bases and J 5 bases; bases outside gene matches: 8. The CDR3 protein is CASSLVGGRVNEQYF. The CDR3 DNA reads as TGTGCCAGCAGCTTGGTCGGCGGGAGAGTAAACGAGCAGTACTTC.

V is TRBV6-1 and J is TRBJ1-4; D gene ambiguous. Germline V CDR1 and CDR2: MNHNS, SASEGT. V lost 6 bases and J lost 11, with 19 bases in between. CDR3 length: 14 residues. The CDR3 DNA reads as TGTGCCAGCAGCCTCGGTCAGGCTTGGGGTAAACTGTTTTTT. It is translated as CASSLGQAWGKLFF.

J is TRBJ2-3 and V is TRBV7-9; D is unresolved. The V gene lost 2 bases and the J gene lost 3 bases, with 9 bases spanning the gap. The CDR3 spans 14 residues. The germline CDR1 and CDR2 sequences are SEHNR and FQNEAQ (reference sequence). CDR3 sequence reads: CASSLPPPTDTQYF. The CDR3 DNA is TGTGCCAGCAGCTTACCCCCCCCAACAGATACGCAGTATTTT.

This clone was seen a handful of times. V gene TRBV7-9 combines with J gene TRBJ2-7, with TRBD1 matching 9 bases. Trimming at V came to 4 bases and at J to 5 bases, leaving 9 bases not matched to a gene. Germline CDR1 is SEHNR and CDR2 is FQNEAQ (reference sequence). There are 15 residues in the CDR3. DNA of the CDR3: TGTGCCAGCAGCTCAACCGGGACAGGGTTCGACGAGCAGTACTTC. Encoded protein: CASSSTGTGFDEQYF.

V and J are TRBV4-2 and TRBJ2-6; TRBD2 is a possible D gene (5 bases). V was pared by 1 base and J by 5 bases, with 18 bases between. Germline loops: CDR1 LGHNA, CDR2 YNFKEQ. The CDR3 length is 18 residues. The DNA for the CDR3 is TGTGCCAGCAGCCAAGGAACGGGAAAAGCCACCTGGGCCAACGTCCTGACTTTC. Translation gives CASSQGTGKATWANVLTF.

This chain links TRBV5-8 with TRBJ1-2, with D tentatively TRBD1 (5 bases). Germline assignment: CDR1 SGHTS and CDR2 YDEGEE. The CDR3 is made up of 13 amino acids. V lost 0 bases, J lost 4 bases, and 7 bases lay in between. The CDR3 spells CASSLGQFYGYTF. The DNA of the CDR3 is TGTGCCAGCAGCTTGGGACAGTTCTATGGCTACACCTTC.

The chain joins TRBV9 to TRBJ1-2; TRBD1 aligns across 8 bases. The junction had 10 bases not matched to a gene; V was cut back by 4 bases and J by 8 bases. CDR1 is SGDLS, CDR2 YYNGEE, per germline. This CDR3 contains 14 residues. CDR3 loop: CASSPGDRTRGYTF. The CDR3 bases are TGTGCCAGCAGCCCGGGGGACAGGACCAGAGGCTACACCTTC.

The CDR3 sequence: CASSTQGRSKNIQYF. DNA for the CDR3: TGTGCCAGCAGTACGCAGGGGCGGAGCAAAAACATTCAGTACTTC. The J gene is TRBJ2-4, the V gene TRBV7-9; D possibly corresponds to TRBD1 (6 bases). Germline V gene data show CDR1 as SEHNR and CDR2 as FQNEAQ (reference sequence). This CDR3 contains 15 residues. V was trimmed by 6 bases and J by 3 bases, leaving 15 bases between them.

The chain recombines TRBV5-6 with TRBJ1-5, with D tentatively TRBD1 (6 bases). This CDR3 contains 15 residues. The germline CDR1 and CDR2 sequences are SGHDT and YYEEEE. Trimming stripped 2 bases from V and 3 bases from J, with 12 bases between. CDR3 nucleotide sequence: TGTGCCAGCAGCTTCACAGGGACGCTCAATCAGCCCCAGCATTTT. Protein sequence: CASSFTGTLNQPQHF.

In its sample, this clone is medium-sized. The rearrangement links TRBV19 to TRBJ2-7, with 8 nucleotides matching TRBD1. The CDR3 extends over 14 amino acids. J gave up 5 bases and V 6 bases, and 9 bases lay outside the gene matches. The germline gives CDR1 LNHDA, CDR2 SQIVND (reference sequence). The CDR3 here is CASSYSTGGNEQYF. The CDR3 nucleotides read TGTGCCAGTAGCTACTCCACAGGGGGTAACGAGCAGTACTTC.

This chain connects TRBV14 to TRBJ2-7; TRBD1 matches at 7 bases. Trimming removed 4 bases from V and 6 bases from J; junction bases left unmatched: 6. CDR1 and CDR2 from the germline V gene are SGHDN and FVKESK. This CDR3 has 13 residues. The CDR3 nucleotides are TGTGCCAGCAGCCCTGGACAGGCCGCCGAGCAGTACTTC. Its translation: CASSPGQAAEQYF.

This clone has only one observation. The V and J genes are TRBV28 and TRBJ1-1; D is uncertain. Germline CDR1 and CDR2: MDHEN and SYDVKM. Trimming shortened V by 4 bases and J by 8 bases, and 8 bases separated the two germline ends. The CDR3 is 11 amino acids. The CDR3 is CASSWAVEAFF. CDR3 in DNA: TGTGCCAGCAGTTGGGCAGTCGAAGCTTTCTTT.

This chain uses TRBV28 with TRBJ2-6; D remains ambiguous. Between the trimmed V and J ends, which lost 2 bases and 2 bases, there was a span of 7 bases. CDR1 and CDR2 from the germline V gene are MDHEN and SYDVKM. This CDR3 has 15 amino acids. CDR3 protein: CASSLLPTGANVLTF. CDR3 in DNA: TGTGCCAGCAGTTTACTCCCAACTGGGGCCAACGTCCTGACTTTC.

This chain joins TRBV5-6 and TRBJ1-2; 7 bases map to TRBD1. Unmatched junction bases numbered 4, after V lost 3 bases and J lost 2 bases. The CDR3 consists of 14 residues. CDR1 SGHDT and CDR2 YYEEEE come from the germline V gene. The CDR3 sequence is CASSYETGNYGYTF. CDR3 bases: TGTGCCAGCAGCTATGAGACAGGGAACTATGGCTACACCTTC.

CDR3 nucleotide sequence: TGTGCCAGCAGTTTAGAGGGAGGTTTTAGCAATCAGCCCCAGCATTTT. It specifies CASSLEGGFSNQPQHF. The chain couples TRBV28 to TRBJ1-5; D is unresolved. V lost 2 bases and J lost 0, with 11 bases in between. From germline, CDR1 is MDHEN and CDR2 SYDVKM. The CDR3 sequence is 16 residues long.

The V gene is TRBV28, the J gene TRBJ2-1, with 11 positions matching TRBD2. Trimming removed 6 bases from V and 8 bases from J; junction bases left unmatched: 9. The CDR3 contains 15 residues. Germline CDR1 MDHEN, CDR2 SYDVKM. As DNA, the CDR3 is TGTGCCAGCAGCGTACTAGCGGGAGTGTTGGATGAGCAGTTCTTC. It translates to CASSVLAGVLDEQFF.

Concerning this clone itself: One junction end disagrees with the germline gene, perhaps due to a read error. This chain uses TRBV2 with TRBJ1-1; no reliable D call. The CDR3 length is 9 residues. Germline V lookup: CDR1 SNHLY, CDR2 FYNNEI. CDR3 in amino acids: CASSESPLF. The CDR3 region has the DNA TGTGCCAGCAGTGAAAGCCCTCTCTTT.

This sequence joins TRBV13 and TRBJ2-7; TRBD1 aligns across 8 bases. CDR3 length: 17 residues. J lost 2 bases, V lost 4 bases, and 13 bases had no gene match. Looked up from germline, CDR1 is PRHDT and CDR2 is FYEKMQ (reference sequence). The CDR3 here is CASSYRQGISAAYEQYF. In DNA form, the CDR3 reads TGTGCCAGCAGCTACCGACAGGGGATCAGCGCTGCCTACGAGCAGTACTTC.